These T cell receptor beta chains were read from a single sample in a study of cytomegalovirus exposure and HLA in healthy donors. The assay was immunoSEQ multiplex PCR, and TCRdb's table has in-frame clones only and misses some. The table shows over 100,000 clones, with nearly 75% occurring only once. The sequenced material came from PBMCs. These receptors originate from a man aged 25 to 45 in good health and CMV-seropositive. CDR3s include the opening cysteine and the closing phenylalanine or tryptophan. Fields, in order: clone size, D gene, J gene, V gene, CDR3 protein, CDR3 DNA. A D gene is named only where the DNA matches it firmly. For some rows the clone size is stated as once, few or many, or as a class when expanded; others skip it.

size: once
D: -
J: TRBJ2-7
V: TRBV6-5
CDR3: CASRRPDSYEQYF
DNA: TGTGCCAGCAGACGACCTGACAGCTACGAGCAGTACTTC

size: once
D: TRBD1
J: TRBJ1-4
V: TRBV30
CDR3: CASPGQGNEKLFF
DNA: TGTGCCTCGCCGGGACAGGGAAATGAAAAACTGTTTTTT

size: -
D: TRBD1
J: TRBJ1-4
V: TRBV6-5
CDR3: CASRSTGSREKLFF
DNA: TGTGCCAGCAGGTCGACAGGGAGTCGGGAAAAACTGTTTTTT

size: -
D: -
J: TRBJ2-3
V: TRBV30
CDR3: CACQRVGGPGITDTQYF
DNA: TGTGCCTGCCAACGGGTGGGAGGCCCGGGGATCACAGATACGCAGTATTTT

size: many
D: -
J: TRBJ1-2
V: TRBV6-1
CDR3: CASLRDYGYTF
DNA: TGTGCCAGCCTTCGGGACTATGGCTACACCTTC

size: many
D: TRBD2
J: TRBJ2-5
V: TRBV6-1
CDR3: CASTRNSGDQETQYF
DNA: TGTGCCAGCACCCGGAATAGCGGGGACCAAGAGACCCAGTACTTC

size: once
D: -
J: TRBJ1-5
V: TRBV19
CDR3: CASSIRDTNQPQHF
DNA: TGTGCCAGTAGTATCCGGGACACCAATCAGCCCCAGCATTTT

size: few
D: TRBD1
J: TRBJ1-4
V: TRBV6-1
CDR3: CASIVDRGREKLFF
DNA: TGTGCCAGCATTGTGGACAGGGGACGAGAAAAACTGTTTTTT

size: -
D: TRBD1
J: TRBJ1-3
V: TRBV4-2
CDR3: CASSQVGTGGGDTIYF
DNA: TGTGCCAGCAGCCAAGTGGGGACAGGGGGCGGGGACACCATATATTTT

size: -
D: TRBD1
J: TRBJ1-6
V: TRBV4-3
CDR3: CASSQDPGTGGSPLHF
DNA: TGCGCCAGCAGCCAAGATCCCGGGACAGGAGGCTCACCCCTCCACTTT

size: -
D: TRBD1
J: TRBJ1-2
V: TRBV18
CDR3: CASSPGGTGLGYTF
DNA: TGTGCCAGCTCACCAGGTGGGACAGGGCTTGGCTACACCTTC

size: -
D: -
J: TRBJ1-4
V: TRBV4-3
CDR3: CASSRFRTEATNEKLFF
DNA: TGCGCCAGCAGCCGCTTCAGGACGGAGGCAACTAATGAAAAACTGTTTTTT